These 25 T cell receptor beta chains came from one sample sequenced in a study of T-cell memory formation after mild COVID-19. TCRdb used MiXCR to reprocess the 5' RACE reads, holding one entry per CDR3 protein. The sample has 550,000 to 600,000 distinct CDR3 sequences, 17% seen once; the top ten hold about 7.4%. The material sequenced was PBMCs or a T cell subset sorted from them (not recorded which). These receptors originate from an adult woman who had mild COVID-19 (a few samples of this study predate the infection). Cell type and time point are not known.

The rearrangement links TRBV21-1 to TRBJ1-1. TRBV21-1 counts as a pseudogene. The CDR3 contains 15 residues. This CDR3 reads CASSAGGGWNTEAFF. The CDR3 coding sequence is TGTGCCAGCAGCGCCGGGGGGGGTTGGAACACTGAAGCTTTCTTT.

The chain uses TRBV12-3 or TRBV12-4 and TRBJ2-3; D possibly uses TRBD1 or TRBD2 (5 bases each). V was clipped by 5 bases and J by 0 bases, with 15 bases between them. This CDR3 comprises 16 residues. The CDR3 DNA is TGTGCCAGCAGTCCGCATAGAGGGGACAGCACAGATACGCAGTATTTT. Residues: CASSPHRGDSTDTQYF.

V usage is TRBV5-4 and J usage is TRBJ1-2, with 7 bases that match TRBD1. V lost 2 bases to trimming and J lost 6 bases; unmatched junction nucleotides: 7. The germline V gene encodes CDR1 SGHNT and CDR2 YYREEE (reference sequence). There are 14 residues in the CDR3. This CDR3 reads CASSFLTGSDGYTF. The DNA for the CDR3 is TGTGCCAGCAGCTTCTTGACAGGGAGCGATGGCTACACCTTC.

V is TRBV2 and J is TRBJ2-5; 13 bases agree with TRBD2. The junction had 3 bases not matched to a gene; V was cut back by 6 bases and J by 5 bases. CDR1 is SNHLY, CDR2 FYNNEI, per germline. This CDR3 comprises 14 residues. CDR3 DNA sequence: TGTGCCAGCAGACCGGGACTAGCGGGGGAGACCCAGTACTTC. This gives the protein CASRPGLAGETQYF.

This clonotype was seen a single time. CDR3 in amino acids: CASSDFGQVYSYEQYF. DNA of the CDR3: TGTGCCAGCAGTGATTTTGGACAGGTTTACTCCTACGAGCAGTACTTC. V is TRBV2 and J is TRBJ2-7, with 7 bases identical to TRBD1. J gave up 0 bases and V 3 bases, and 8 bases lay outside the gene matches. The CDR3 has 16 residues. Germline V CDR1 and CDR2: SNHLY, FYNNEI.

This clonotype was seen once. The junction does not match germline at one end; this may be a read error. V and J are TRBV7-6 and TRBJ1-1; D is possibly TRBD1 (5 bases). The CDR3 totals 14 residues. Germline CDR1 is SGHVS and CDR2 is FNYEAQ. DNA for the CDR3: TGTGCCAGCCGCTTGGGGGGACGGAACACTGAAGCTTTCTTT. It is translated as CASRLGGRNTEAFF.

This clonotype was detected a few times. As DNA, the CDR3 is TGTGCCAGCTCTCCAATCGGACTAGCGGTTCTTTCGAACAATGAGCAGTTCTTC. Residues: CASSPIGLAVLSNNEQFF. This chain uses TRBV6-6 with TRBJ2-1, with 10 bases that match TRBD2. Germline CDR1 and CDR2: MNHNY and SVGAGI (reference sequence). V shed 8 bases, J shed 5 bases, and the junction held 18 bases outside the gene matches. The CDR3 has 18 amino acids.

This clonotype came up many times. The chain joins TRBV29-1 to TRBJ2-1, with unresolved D. CDR1 is SQVTM, CDR2 ANQGSEA, per germline. The CDR3 extends over 13 amino acids. Trimming removed 7 bases at V and 0 bases at J, with 10 bases between. CDR3: CSAGLVSYNEQFF. CDR3 in DNA: TGCAGCGCCGGGCTAGTCTCCTACAATGAGCAGTTCTTC.

This clonotype was seen just once. The genes are TRBV30 and TRBJ2-7; the D is unclear. Per the germline V gene, CDR1 is GTSNPN and CDR2 is SVGIG (reference sequence). This CDR3 comprises 13 residues. Trimming pared 0 bases from V and 6 bases from J, leaving 12 bases between. CDR3 nucleotide sequence: TGTGCCTGGAGTGTAATAACTTGGCCCGAGCAGTACTTC. Protein sequence: CAWSVITWPEQYF.

This rearrangement joins TRBV5-1 to TRBJ1-1; no clear D. Germline CDR1 SGHRS, CDR2 YFSETQ. The CDR3 totals 17 residues. V was clipped by 5 bases and J by 1 base, with 21 bases between them. CDR3 sequence reads: CASRAVGAPPKNTEAFF. CDR3 DNA sequence: TGCGCCAGCAGGGCCGTAGGTGCCCCTCCGAAGAACACTGAAGCTTTCTTT.

Concerning this clonotype: The junction and the germline gene differ at one end; a read error may be behind it. Here the CDR3 reads CACSSGTGGADTQYF. The CDR3 DNA reads TGCGCCTGCAGCTCCGGGACAGGGGGGGCAGATACGCAGTATTTT. This rearrangement joins TRBV5-1 to TRBJ2-3; 11 bases line up with TRBD1. CDR1 is SGHRS, CDR2 YFSETQ, per germline. The CDR3 is made up of 15 amino acids.

This clonotype showed up just a few times. The rearrangement links TRBV2 to TRBJ1-4, with a tentative D call TRBD1 (5 bases). The V end lost 5 bases, the J end lost 7 bases, and 11 bases lay between the germline ends. The CDR3 sequence is 13 residues long. Germline V CDR1 and CDR2: SNHLY, FYNNEI. The CDR3 coding sequence is TGTGCCAGCAGTAAGGACATGAGTGAAAAACTGTTTTTT. It yields the protein CASSKDMSEKLFF.

The rearrangement uses TRBV4-1 and TRBJ2-1; TRBD2 agrees at 7 bases. The CDR3 has 14 residues. Trimming took 3 bases from V and 5 from J; bases not matched to a gene: 4. The germline gives CDR1 MGHRA, CDR2 YSYEKL. The CDR3 here is CASSQYGGNNEQFF. The CDR3 bases are TGCGCCAGCAGCCAGTACGGGGGGAACAATGAGCAGTTCTTC.

This clonotype came up a few times. The chain has TRBV14 and TRBJ2-7; 8 nucleotides match TRBD1. Germline V gene data show CDR1 as SGHDN and CDR2 as FVKESK. V trimming: 4 bases; J trimming: 4 bases; junction bases outside the gene matches: 9. CDR3 length: 15 amino acids. The CDR3 spells CASSLRTGLGYEQYF. CDR3 DNA: TGTGCCAGCAGCCTCCGGACAGGGTTAGGATACGAGCAGTACTTC.

Ten or more counts support this clonotype. The chain uses TRBV25-1 and TRBJ2-7, with D uncertain. The germline V gene encodes CDR1 MGHDK and CDR2 SYGVNS. V was trimmed by 6 bases and J by 1 base, leaving 10 bases between them. The CDR3 covers 13 residues. CDR3 sequence reads: CASRSSGSYEQYF. CDR3 in DNA: TGTGCCAGCAGAAGTAGTGGATCCTACGAGCAGTACTTC.

The CDR3 nucleotides read TGCAGCGTTGGGTTTGCCGGGGAGCTGTTTTTT. Protein product: CSVGFAGELFF. The chain couples TRBV29-1 to TRBJ2-2; D is undetermined. This CDR3 comprises 11 residues. The germline V gene encodes CDR1 SQVTM and CDR2 ANQGSEA. V lost 4 bases, J lost 6 bases, and 6 bases lay in between.

This clonotype has more than one count but fewer than ten. Written as DNA, the CDR3 is TGTGCCAGCAGCCAAGTTCACGGGGGAGATGAGCAGTTCTTC. This codes for CASSQVHGGDEQFF. The rearrangement joins TRBV14 to TRBJ2-1, with D tentatively TRBD2 (6 bases). This CDR3 comprises 14 residues. Germline values: CDR1 SGHDN, CDR2 FVKESK. V was shortened by 1 base and J by 8 bases, with 12 bases between the two germline ends.

This clonotype was counted ten times or more. J is TRBJ2-5 and V is TRBV4-1; 9 bases are a match to TRBD1. Germline V gene data show CDR1 as MGHRA and CDR2 as YSYEKL. Trimming at V came to 4 bases and at J to 3 bases, leaving 0 bases not matched to a gene. The CDR3 covers 13 residues. The CDR3 DNA reads as TGCGCCAGCAGCCGGACAGGGGAAGAGACCCAGTACTTC. Translated: CASSRTGEETQYF.

The genes are TRBV6-5 and TRBJ2-3, with 10 positions matching TRBD2. Trimming took 5 bases from V and 1 from J; bases not matched to a gene: 3. This CDR3 has 15 amino acids. Per the germline V gene, CDR1 is MNHEY and CDR2 is SVGAGI. CDR3 sequence (DNA): TGTGCCAGCAGTCTAGCGGGAGACGGCACAGATACGCAGTATTTT. This codes for CASSLAGDGTDTQYF.

The chain combines TRBV13 with TRBJ2-1; no firm D call. The CDR3 contains 14 residues. V gave up 5 bases and J gave up 5 bases, with 13 bases separating them. Germline V gives CDR1 PRHDT, CDR2 FYEKMQ (reference sequence). The CDR3 coding sequence is TGTGCCAGCAGCGGCCTCTGGAACAACAATGAGCAGTTCTTC. The encoded protein is CASSGLWNNNEQFF.

The V gene is TRBV7-9, the J gene TRBJ1-1; D perhaps matches TRBD1 (5 bases). CDR1 SEHNR and CDR2 FQNEAQ come from the germline V gene (reference sequence). Trimming removed 5 bases from V and 0 bases from J, with 16 bases in between. The CDR3 is 16 residues long. The CDR3 loop is CASSPRGGSLNTEAFF. The CDR3 coding sequence is TGTGCCAGCAGCCCGCGGGGCGGCAGTTTGAACACTGAAGCTTTCTTT.

This clonotype showed up many times. The chain recombines TRBV5-1 with TRBJ2-5, with 8 nucleotides matching TRBD2. The germline V gene has CDR1 SGHRS and CDR2 YFSETQ. The CDR3 spans 13 residues. The CDR3 loop is CDTKERGQETQYF. Written as DNA, the CDR3 is TGCGATACGAAGGAGCGGGGGCAAGAGACCCAGTACTTC.

The gene calls are TRBV2 and TRBJ1-2, with no clear D. V was cut by 8 bases and J by 4 bases, with 14 bases left in between. The germline gives CDR1 SNHLY, CDR2 FYNNEI. The CDR3 is 13 residues long. The CDR3 is CASRPSSGYGYTF. In nucleotides, the CDR3 is TGTGCCAGCCGCCCGTCCTCAGGCTATGGCTACACCTTC.

This chain's CDR3 is CSARTGSHEQYF. The CDR3, as DNA: TGCAGTGCTAGGACAGGGTCCCACGAGCAGTACTTC. The chain couples TRBV20-1 to TRBJ2-7, with TRBD1 identical over 7 bases. CDR1 and CDR2 (germline): DFQATT, SNEGSKA (reference sequence). J gave up 5 bases and V 3 bases, and 4 bases lay outside the gene matches. The CDR3 contains 12 residues.

The chain couples TRBV4-3 to TRBJ1-2; D gene uncertain. With 0 bases removed from V and 4 bases from J, the gap between germline ends came to 15 bases. CDR1 and CDR2 from the germline V gene are LGHNA and YSLEER. This CDR3 is 16 amino acids long. As DNA, the CDR3 is TGCGCCAGCAGCCAAGATGGTCGTCTCGCCACCTATGGCTACACCTTC. Translation: CASSQDGRLATYGYTF.